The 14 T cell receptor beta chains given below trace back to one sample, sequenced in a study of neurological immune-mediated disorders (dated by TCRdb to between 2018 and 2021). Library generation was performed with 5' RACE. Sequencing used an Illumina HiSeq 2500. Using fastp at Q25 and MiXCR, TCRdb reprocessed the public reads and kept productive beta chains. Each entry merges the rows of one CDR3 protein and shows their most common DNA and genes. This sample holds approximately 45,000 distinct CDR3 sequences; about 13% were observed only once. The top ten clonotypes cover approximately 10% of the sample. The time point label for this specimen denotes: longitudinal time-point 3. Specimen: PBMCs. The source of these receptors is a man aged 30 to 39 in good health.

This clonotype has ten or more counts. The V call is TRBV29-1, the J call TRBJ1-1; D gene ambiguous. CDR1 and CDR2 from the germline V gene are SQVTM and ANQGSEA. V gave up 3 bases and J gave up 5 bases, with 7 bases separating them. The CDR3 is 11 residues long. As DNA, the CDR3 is TGCAGCGTTGATGGTGAAACTGAAGCTTTCTTT. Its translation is CSVDGETEAFF.

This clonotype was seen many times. The CDR3 region has the DNA TGTGCCAGCAGTTACTCGACAGGGGGTAGCTCTGGGGCCAACGTCCTGACTTTC. Amino acids: CASSYSTGGSSGANVLTF. The chain employs TRBV6-5 and TRBJ2-6; 9 bases fit TRBD1. V gave up 0 bases and J gave up 0 bases; unmatched junction bases: 3. CDR1 is MNHEY, CDR2 SVGAGI, per germline. CDR3 length: 18 amino acids.

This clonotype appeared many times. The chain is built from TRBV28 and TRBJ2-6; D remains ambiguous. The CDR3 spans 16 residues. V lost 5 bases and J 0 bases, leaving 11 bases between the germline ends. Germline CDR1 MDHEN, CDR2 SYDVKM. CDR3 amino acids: CASSRYGNSGANVLTF. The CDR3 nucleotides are TGTGCCAGCAGTAGGTACGGAAACTCTGGGGCCAACGTCCTGACTTTC.

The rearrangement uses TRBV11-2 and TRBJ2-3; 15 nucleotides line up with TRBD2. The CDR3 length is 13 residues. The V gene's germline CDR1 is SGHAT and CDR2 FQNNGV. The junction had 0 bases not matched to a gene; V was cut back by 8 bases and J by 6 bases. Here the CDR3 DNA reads TGTGCCAGCGGGACTAGCGGGAGGGATACGCAGTATTTT. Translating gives CASGTSGRDTQYF.

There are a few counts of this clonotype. CDR3 loop: CSVGGQGGQGGAPETQYF. The CDR3 bases are TGCAGCGTTGGGGGACAGGGAGGACAGGGAGGGGCTCCAGAGACCCAGTACTTC. V usage is TRBV29-1 and J usage is TRBJ2-5, with TRBD1 matching over 9 bases. The CDR3 contains 18 residues. Trimming at V came to 4 bases and at J to 4 bases, leaving 19 bases not matched to a gene. From germline, CDR1 is SQVTM and CDR2 ANQGSEA.

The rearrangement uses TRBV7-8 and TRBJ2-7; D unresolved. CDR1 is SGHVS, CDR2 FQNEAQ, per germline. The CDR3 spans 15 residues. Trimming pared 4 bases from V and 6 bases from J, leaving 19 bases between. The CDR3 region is CASSSPGLLPPEQYF. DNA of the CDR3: TGTGCCAGCAGCTCACCGGGCCTCCTACCCCCCGAGCAGTACTTC.

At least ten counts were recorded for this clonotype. CDR3 in DNA: TGTGCCAGCAGAGGTGGGGGCTCGGAGACCCAGTACTTC. This codes for CASRGGGSETQYF. The V call is TRBV7-7, the J call TRBJ2-5; D might be TRBD1 (6 bases). In germline, CDR1 is SSHAT, CDR2 FNYEAQ (reference sequence). The CDR3 sequence is 13 residues long. Trimming pared 6 bases from V and 5 bases from J, leaving 13 bases between.

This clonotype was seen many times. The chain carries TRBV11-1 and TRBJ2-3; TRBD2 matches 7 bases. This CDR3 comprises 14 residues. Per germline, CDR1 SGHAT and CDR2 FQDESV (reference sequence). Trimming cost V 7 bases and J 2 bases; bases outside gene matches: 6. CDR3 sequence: CASTRAGITDTQYF. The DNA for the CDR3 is TGTGCCAGCACCAGAGCGGGAATCACAGATACGCAGTATTTT.

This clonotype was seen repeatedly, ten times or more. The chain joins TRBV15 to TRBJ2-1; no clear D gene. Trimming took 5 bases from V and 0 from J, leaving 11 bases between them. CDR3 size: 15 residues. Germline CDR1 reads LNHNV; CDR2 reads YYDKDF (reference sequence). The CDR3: CATSLDWSSYNEQFF. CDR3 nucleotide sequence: TGTGCCACCAGCCTCGATTGGAGCTCCTACAATGAGCAGTTCTTC.

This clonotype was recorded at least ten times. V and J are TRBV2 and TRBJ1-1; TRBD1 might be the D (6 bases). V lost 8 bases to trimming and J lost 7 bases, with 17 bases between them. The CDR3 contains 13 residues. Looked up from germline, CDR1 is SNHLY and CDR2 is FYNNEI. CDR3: CASDAGTFFEAFF. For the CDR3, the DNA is TGTGCCAGCGATGCCGGGACATTCTTTGAAGCTTTCTTT. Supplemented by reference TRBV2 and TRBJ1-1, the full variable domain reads EPEVTQTPSHQVTQMGQEVILRCVPISNHLYFYWYRQILGQKVEFLVSFYNNEISEKSEIFDDQFSVERPDGSNFTLKIRSTKLEDSAMYFCASDAGTFFEAFFGQGTRLTVV.

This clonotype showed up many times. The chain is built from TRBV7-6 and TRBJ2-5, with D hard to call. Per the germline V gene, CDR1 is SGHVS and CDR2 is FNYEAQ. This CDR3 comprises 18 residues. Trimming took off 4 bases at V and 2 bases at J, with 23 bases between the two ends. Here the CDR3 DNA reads TGTGCCAGCAGCTCTCGGCCGGGTTCGCTGGGAATACAAGAGACCCAGTACTTC. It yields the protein CASSSRPGSLGIQETQYF.

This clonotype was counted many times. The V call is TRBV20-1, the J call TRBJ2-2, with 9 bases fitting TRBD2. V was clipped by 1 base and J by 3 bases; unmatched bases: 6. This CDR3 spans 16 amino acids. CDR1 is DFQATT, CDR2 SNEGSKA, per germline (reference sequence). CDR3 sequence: CSARVPREGHTGELFF. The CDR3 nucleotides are TGCAGTGCTAGAGTTCCGCGGGAGGGCCACACCGGGGAGCTGTTTTTT.

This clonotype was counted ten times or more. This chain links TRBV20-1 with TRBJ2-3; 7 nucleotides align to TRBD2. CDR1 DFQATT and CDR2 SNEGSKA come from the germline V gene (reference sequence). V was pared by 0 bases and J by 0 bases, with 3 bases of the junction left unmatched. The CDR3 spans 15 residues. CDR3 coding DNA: TGCAGTGCTAGAGATTGGGGGGGAAGCACAGATACGCAGTATTTT. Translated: CSARDWGGSTDTQYF.

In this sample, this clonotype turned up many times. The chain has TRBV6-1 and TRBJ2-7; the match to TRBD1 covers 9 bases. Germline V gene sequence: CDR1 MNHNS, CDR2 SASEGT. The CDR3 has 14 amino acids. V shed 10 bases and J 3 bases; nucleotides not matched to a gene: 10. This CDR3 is CATTKQGQGYEQYF. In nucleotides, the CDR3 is TGTGCCACCACAAAGCAGGGACAGGGCTACGAGCAGTACTTC.